A single sample is the source of the 20 T cell receptor beta chains below, sequenced in a study of intratumoral heterogeneity in liver cancer. Repertoires were generated with immunoSEQ multiplex PCR, while TCRdb's copy carries only in-frame clones and drops some. The sample consists of just over 20,000 clones, roughly 73% of them appearing once. Sequenced here: tumor-adjacent normal tissue, sampled before any cancer treatment. The origin of the receptors is a woman in her 70s with hepatocellular carcinoma.

The J gene is TRBJ2-7, the V gene TRBV27, with D possibly being TRBD2 (5 bases). The length of the CDR3 is 13 residues. Trimming took 6 bases from V and 0 from J, leaving 9 bases between them. CDR1 is MNHEY and CDR2 is SMNVEV in the germline V gene (reference sequence). The CDR3, as DNA: TGTGCCAGCAGCCCCGGGAACTCCTACGAGCAGTACTTC. Translating gives CASSPGNSYEQYF.

The sample holds a few counts of this clone. At one end, the junction sequence differs from germline, possibly due to a read error. The chain employs TRBV2 and TRBJ2-7; 9 positions agree with TRBD2. This CDR3 region has 14 residues. From germline, CDR1 is SNHLY and CDR2 FYNNEI. CDR3 coding DNA: TGTGCCAGCAGTGAAGGGACTAGCGTTGCTAGAGTGCACTTC. Protein product: CASSEGTSVARVHF.

The V gene is TRBV5-6, the J gene TRBJ2-3; TRBD2 matches at 8 bases. Germline CDR1 SGHDT, CDR2 YYEEEE. V shed 0 bases, J shed 0 bases, and the junction held 6 bases outside the gene matches. The CDR3 is 17 amino acids. CDR3 sequence: CASSLGPTSASTDTQYF. The CDR3 nucleotides read TGTGCCAGCAGCTTGGGACCGACTAGCGCCAGCACAGATACGCAGTATTTT.

In this sample, this clone turned up a few times. The CDR3 coding sequence is TGTGCCAGCAGTTTATCGCCCAGGGACGAGCAGTACTTC. Protein: CASSLSPRDEQYF. This chain links TRBV27 with TRBJ2-7; D is possibly TRBD1 (5 bases). The CDR3 spans 13 residues. Trimming removed 0 bases from V and 5 bases from J, with 8 bases in between. The V gene's germline CDR1 is MNHEY and CDR2 SMNVEV (reference sequence).

V and J are TRBV10-3 and TRBJ2-1; 8 positions match TRBD1. The CDR3 is 13 amino acids. CDR1 ENHRY and CDR2 SYGVKD come from the germline V gene. Unmatched junction bases numbered 3, after V lost 6 bases and J lost 5 bases. The CDR3 DNA reads as TGTGCCATCAGAAAGACAGGGGACAATGAGCAGTTCTTC. Protein product: CAIRKTGDNEQFF.

CDR3 DNA: TGTGCCAGCACCGGATGGGGGACAGATACGCAGTATTTT. It specifies CASTGWGTDTQYF. This sequence joins TRBV2 and TRBJ2-3, with D perhaps given as TRBD1 or TRBD2 (5 bases each). The length of the CDR3 is 13 residues. With 7 bases removed from V and 3 bases from J, the gap between germline ends came to 11 bases. Per the germline V gene, CDR1 is SNHLY and CDR2 is FYNNEI.

The chain uses TRBV12-5 and TRBJ2-5; 7 bases are shared with TRBD2. V was clipped by 8 bases and J by 4 bases; unmatched bases: 10. The length of the CDR3 is 14 residues. Germline-derived CDR1 and CDR2 are LGHNT and FRNRAP. CDR3 region: CASCEGGPVETQYF. The DNA of the CDR3 is TGTGCTAGTTGTGAGGGAGGGCCCGTAGAGACCCAGTACTTC.

J is TRBJ2-1 and V is TRBV6-5, with 8 bases identical to TRBD2. From germline, CDR1 is MNHEY and CDR2 SVGAGI. The CDR3 length is 15 residues. The junction had 8 bases not matched to a gene; V was cut back by 5 bases and J by 5 bases. The CDR3 sequence is CASSQREWKHNEQFF. The CDR3 region has the DNA TGTGCCAGCAGTCAGCGGGAGTGGAAACACAATGAGCAGTTCTTC.

This clone was seen only a few times. This chain uses TRBV7-9 with TRBJ2-7; 7 nucleotides line up with TRBD1. This CDR3 has 14 amino acids. V shed 3 bases and J 4 bases; nucleotides not matched to a gene: 6. Germline assignment: CDR1 SEHNR and CDR2 FQNEAQ (reference sequence). CDR3 in amino acids: CASSFGQAVYEQYF. Written as DNA, the CDR3 is TGTGCCAGCAGCTTCGGACAGGCAGTTTACGAGCAGTACTTC. Together with reference TRBV7-9 and TRBJ2-7, the CDR3 gives the full variable domain: DTGVSQNPRHKITKRGQNVTFRCDPISEHNRLYWYRQTLGQGPEFLTYFQNEAQLEKSRLLSDRFSAERPKGSFSTLEIQRTEQGDSAMYLCASSFGQAVYEQYFGPGTRLTVT.

The rearrangement uses TRBV28 and TRBJ1-1, with D perhaps matching TRBD1 (5 bases). There are 15 residues in the CDR3. Trimming stripped 5 bases from V and 0 bases from J, with 13 bases between. The germline gives CDR1 MDHEN, CDR2 SYDVKM. CDR3: CASSPHGALNTEAFF. The CDR3, as DNA: TGTGCCAGCAGTCCCCACGGGGCCTTGAACACTGAAGCTTTCTTT. Looking up the rest from reference TRBV28 and TRBJ1-1 gives the full variable domain: DVKVTQSSRYLVKRTGEKVFLECVQDMDHENMFWYRQDPGLGLRLIYFSYDVKMKEKGDIPEGYSVSREKKERFSLILESASTNQTSMYLCASSPHGALNTEAFFGQGTRLTVV.

The chain uses TRBV13 and TRBJ1-1; 11 bases align to TRBD1. V dropped 5 bases and J dropped 5; count of bases not matched to a gene: 4. There are 14 residues in the CDR3. The germline V gene has CDR1 PRHDT and CDR2 FYEKMQ (reference sequence). This chain's CDR3 is CASSMDRGRTEAFF. As DNA, the CDR3 is TGTGCCAGCAGCATGGACAGGGGGCGGACTGAAGCTTTCTTT.

The chain recombines TRBV29-1 with TRBJ1-2; D remains unclear. V was cut by 1 base and J by 5 bases, with 8 bases left in between. Germline CDR1 reads SQVTM; CDR2 reads ANQGSEA. The length of the CDR3 is 12 residues. CDR3 loop: CSVEGHGYGYTF. In DNA form, the CDR3 reads TGCAGCGTTGAAGGTCATGGGTATGGCTACACCTTC.

This clone occurred a few times. The genes are TRBV28 and TRBJ2-1, with D uncertain. V was pared by 2 bases and J by 9 bases, with 11 bases between. Germline values: CDR1 MDHEN, CDR2 SYDVKM. The CDR3 contains 13 residues. CDR3 sequence (DNA): TGTGCCAGCAGTTTACCCCTAGTTTCTGAGCAGTTCTTC. It encodes CASSLPLVSEQFF.

This clone was seen more than once but under ten times. The chain's CDR3 is CSVGVASGMSYEQYF. As DNA, the CDR3 is TGCAGCGTTGGAGTAGCTAGCGGGATGTCCTACGAGCAGTACTTC. The chain links TRBV29-1 to TRBJ2-7; the match to TRBD2 covers 9 bases. In germline, CDR1 is SQVTM, CDR2 ANQGSEA. J was trimmed by 1 base and V by 4 bases; bases with no gene match: 8. The CDR3 sequence is 15 residues long.

The V call is TRBV21-1, the J call TRBJ1-2; the table's TRBD1 call for D was not verified on the DNA. TRBV21-1 is termed a pseudogene. The CDR3 runs 11 residues. As DNA, the CDR3 is TGTGCCAGCAGCAAAGTAGTCAGGATACCCTTC. It is translated as CASSKVVRIPF.

J is TRBJ1-3 and V is TRBV30, with D perhaps TRBD1 (5 bases). Per the germline V gene, CDR1 is GTSNPN and CDR2 is SVGIG (reference sequence). The CDR3 is made up of 15 amino acids. Trimming stripped 2 bases from V and 3 bases from J, with 14 bases between. The CDR3 DNA is TGTGCCTGGAGTCCCCAAGGGACTTTTGGAAACACCATATATTTT. Translated: CAWSPQGTFGNTIYF.

The V call is TRBV27, the J call TRBJ2-5; a possible D gene is TRBD1 (6 bases). Trimming pared 3 bases from V and 5 bases from J, leaving 10 bases between. Germline V lookup: CDR1 MNHEY, CDR2 SMNVEV (reference sequence). CDR3 length: 13 residues. CDR3 in amino acids: CASSFRGWETQYF. DNA of the CDR3: TGTGCCAGCAGTTTCAGGGGTTGGGAGACCCAGTACTTC.

The chain combines TRBV5-1 with TRBJ2-1; D could derive from TRBD1 or TRBD2 (5 bases each). Trimming cost V 7 bases and J 11 bases, with 22 bases left between them. Germline values: CDR1 SGHRS, CDR2 YFSETQ. The CDR3 is 14 residues long. CDR3 in amino acids: CASGRLPGQLQQFF. CDR3 nucleotide sequence: TGCGCCAGCGGAAGGCTCCCGGGGCAACTTCAGCAGTTCTTC.

This chain connects TRBV30 to TRBJ1-3, with a weak D call TRBD1 (6 bases). This CDR3 is 16 amino acids long. Germline assignment: CDR1 GTSNPN and CDR2 SVGIG (reference sequence). V lost 2 bases and J lost 3, with 17 bases in between. The CDR3 region is CAWSHQDRSLGNTIYF. The CDR3 DNA is TGTGCCTGGAGTCATCAGGACAGAAGCCTTGGAAACACCATATATTTT.

This clone was seen more than once but under ten times. The V and J genes are TRBV5-4 and TRBJ2-7, with D perhaps TRBD2 (6 bases). This CDR3 has 13 amino acids. Trimming removed 2 bases from V and 3 bases from J, with 9 bases in between. The V gene's germline CDR1 is SGHNT and CDR2 YYREEE (reference sequence). CDR3 in amino acids: CASSLGGNYEQYF. The CDR3 DNA is TGTGCCAGCAGCTTAGGCGGGAACTACGAGCAGTACTTC.